This TCR beta chain was sequenced in a study of cytomegalovirus exposure and HLA in healthy donors. This clone was recorded a few times. Both 60 Vbeta primers and 13 Jbeta primers went into the PCR. TCRdb's table, derived via immunoSEQ multiplex PCR, lists solely in-frame clones and lacks some. The repertoire has about 170,000 clones, roughly 80% of them found once; the top ten carry over 2%. The CDR3 consists of 12 residues. The germline V gene has CDR1 SGHRS and CDR2 YFSETQ. The V end was cut by 4 bases, the J end by 5 bases, with 7 bases between. This clonotype was obtained from a male donor in good health and CMV-seronegative. The genes are TRBV5-1 and TRBJ2-1, with no clear D. Sample: PBMCs. DNA of the CDR3: TGCGCCAGCAGCGACAACCACAATGAGCAGTTCTTC. Translated: CASSDNHNEQFF. Full variable domain (missing parts from reference TRBV5-1 and TRBJ2-1): KAGVTQTPRYLIKTRGQQVTLSCSPISGHRSVSWYQQTPGQGLQFLFEYFSETQRNKGNFPGRFSGRQFSNSRSEMNVSTLELGDSALYLCASSDNHNEQFFGPGTRLTVL.